This T cell receptor beta chain was identified during a study of T cell responses to AZD1222 COVID-19 vaccine. For the study at large: Second-dose intervals near 4 or 12 weeks were combined.

Germline CDR1 and CDR2: LNHDA and SQIVND (reference sequence). With 3 bases clipped from V and 7 bases from J, the junction kept 15 bases outside the gene matches. This CDR3 is built from 17 residues. General study results and limits: Possibly, clonal diversity was underestimated; donors were largely white British and included more females.

Turning to this clone: Its specificity is not known.

Assay used: immunoSEQ multiplex PCR; TCRdb lists only in-frame clones, some missing. This table has fewer than 120,000 clones, around 80% appearing once. This clonotype was sampled from an adult in good health. The sequenced sample was peripheral blood, obtained on day 0 of AZD1222 vaccination. J is TRBJ2-3 and V is TRBV19; 8 nucleotides line up with TRBD1. CDR3: CASSIGGPRGRRNTQYF. The DNA of the CDR3 is TGTGCCAGTAGTATTGGAGGGCCCAGGGGGCGCCGAAATACGCAGTATTTT.